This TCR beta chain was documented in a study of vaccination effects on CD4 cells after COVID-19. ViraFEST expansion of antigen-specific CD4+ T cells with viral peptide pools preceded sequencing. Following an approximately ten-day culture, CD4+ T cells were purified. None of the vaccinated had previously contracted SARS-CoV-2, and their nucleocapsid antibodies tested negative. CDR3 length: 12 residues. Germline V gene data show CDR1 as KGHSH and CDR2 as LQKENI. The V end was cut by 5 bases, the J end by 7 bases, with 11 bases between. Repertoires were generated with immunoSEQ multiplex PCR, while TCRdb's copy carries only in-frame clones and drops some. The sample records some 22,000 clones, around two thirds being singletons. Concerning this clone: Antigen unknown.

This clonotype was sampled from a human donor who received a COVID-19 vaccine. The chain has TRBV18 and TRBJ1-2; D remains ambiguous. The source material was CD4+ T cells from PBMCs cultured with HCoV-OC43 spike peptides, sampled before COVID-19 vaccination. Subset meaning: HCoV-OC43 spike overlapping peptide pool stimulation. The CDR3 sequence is CASSSTDGGYTF. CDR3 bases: TGTGCCAGCTCATCGACGGACGGTGGCTACACCTTC.